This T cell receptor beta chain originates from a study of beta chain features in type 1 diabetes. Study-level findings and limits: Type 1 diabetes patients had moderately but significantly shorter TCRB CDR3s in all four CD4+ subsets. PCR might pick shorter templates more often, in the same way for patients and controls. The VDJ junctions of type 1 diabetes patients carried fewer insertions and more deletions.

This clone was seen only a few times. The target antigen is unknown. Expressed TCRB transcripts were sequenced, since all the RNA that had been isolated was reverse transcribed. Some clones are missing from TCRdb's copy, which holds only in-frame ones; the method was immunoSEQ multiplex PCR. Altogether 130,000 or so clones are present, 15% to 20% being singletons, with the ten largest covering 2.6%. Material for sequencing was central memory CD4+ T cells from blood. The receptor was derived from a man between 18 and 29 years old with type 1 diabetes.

The CDR3 nucleotides read TGTGCCAGCAGCTTACGTGACTCTGAGTCACAGCCCCAGCATTTT. Protein sequence: CASSLRDSESQPQHF. This rearrangement joins TRBV7-2 to TRBJ1-5; D gene uncertain. Germline-derived CDR1 and CDR2 are SGHTA and FQGNSA. The CDR3 is made up of 15 amino acids. V lost 2 bases and J 7 bases, leaving 15 bases between the germline ends.